This TCR beta chain was identified in a study of shared clonotypes between healthy human individuals. Nashville, Tennessee was home to all donors, who were Caucasian adults. V was cut by 2 bases and J by 7 bases, with 9 bases left in between. The germline V gene encodes CDR1 SGHTA and CDR2 FQGNSA. The CDR3 has 12 amino acids. Genomic DNA (from each subset) was split evenly across several immunoSEQ plates. Original processing notes: ImmunoSEQ output lacked quality scores and full-length reads, limiting matched filtering. The assay was immunoSEQ multiplex PCR, and TCRdb's table has in-frame clones only and misses some. That table furnishes V, J and clone size, whereas the DNA furnished D and trimming. The table records about 1.5 million clones, roughly 98% of them present only once.

The chain joins TRBV7-2 to TRBJ2-7; D is unclear. Sequencing was performed on naive CD4+ T cells sorted from blood. Specified subset: CD45RA+ positively selected. The source is a man under 40 in good health. This CDR3 reads CASSLLSTEQYF. In DNA, the CDR3 is TGTGCCAGCAGCTTACTAAGTACAGAGCAGTACTTC.